The clone carrying this T cell receptor beta chain was counted at least ten times. Being off target in a library aimed at alpha chains, this beta chain has a size of little meaning. This sample was included in a study of spatial heterogeneity in lung cancer. Background on the study: More beta-chain than alpha-chain sequences were consistently detected.

Stated time point: sample taken at primary tumor resection. Unsorted samples of tumor, nontumor lung or frozen PBMC had their whole RNA sequenced. MiXCR was run by TCRdb on the 5' RACE reads, yielding one entry per CDR3 protein. The sample consists of about 15,000 distinct CDR3 sequences, 3% to 4.5% of them appearing once. Germline assignment: CDR1 LGHDT and CDR2 YNNKEL (reference sequence). The CDR3 is made up of 13 amino acids. V was cut by 2 bases and J by 11 bases, with 15 bases left in between. The material was normal lung tissue next to the tumor, obtained at surgery. This clonotype originated in a male donor with early-stage non-small cell lung cancer. This chain joins TRBV3-1 and TRBJ1-1; D gene uncertain. The CDR3 DNA sequence: TGTGCCAGCAGCCAATCCAAGGTCCCAAGGGCTTTCTTT. It specifies CASSQSKVPRAFF. Supplemented by reference TRBV3-1 and TRBJ1-1, the full variable domain reads DTAVSQTPKYLVTQMGNDKSIKCEQNLGHDTMYWYKQDSKKFLKIMFSYNNKELIINETVPNRFSPKSPDKAHLNLHINSLELGDSAVYFCASSQSKVPRAFFGQGTRLTVV.